This is a list of T cell receptor beta chains from one sample in a study of blood T cell repertoires in COVID-19. Using immunoSEQ multiplex PCR, the repertoire was profiled, and TCRdb retains in-frame clones only, with some absent. The data contain some 74,000 clones, around 90% of them seen just once; the ten biggest clones take up over 25%. The sequenced sample consisted of peripheral blood. These receptors came from a man aged 45-60 years with acute or convalescent COVID-19. The CDR3 runs from the conserved cysteine through the conserved F or W. The D gene is left open where the match is weak. Size is stated for part of the rows, as once, few or many counts, or as a class when the clone is expanded.

.,TRBJ1-1,.,TRBV27,CASSLDRNTEAFF,TGTGCCAGCAGTTTAGACAGGAACACTGAAGCTTTCTTT
.,TRBJ1-4,.,TRBV24-1,CATSESLGKLFF,TGTGCCACCAGTGAAAGTCTCGGGAAACTGTTTTTT
.,TRBJ2-3,.,TRBV11-2,CASSLSPSVTDTQYF,TGTGCCAGCAGCTTATCTCCTAGCGTAACAGATACGCAGTATTTT
once,TRBJ2-3,.,TRBV24-1,CATSQPGRGKDTQYF,TGTGCCACCAGCCAACCCGGGCGCGGGAAAGATACGCAGTATTTT
.,TRBJ2-7,TRBD1,TRBV5-1,CASSSGQGGSVDEQYF,TGCGCCAGCAGCTCAGGACAGGGGGGTTCTGTAGACGAGCAGTACTTC
.,TRBJ2-3,TRBD2,TRBV6-2/TRBV6-3,CASSSAGGAAMYTQYF,TGTGCCAGCAGTTCTGCCGGGGGGGCGGCAATGTATACGCAGTATTTT
.,TRBJ1-2,.,TRBV3-1/TRBV3-2,CASSQVGGSGYTF,TGTGCCAGCAGCCAAGTCGGAGGGAGCGGCTACACCTTC
.,TRBJ2-1,TRBD2,TRBV6-5,CASKGGLAGSEQFF,TGTGCCAGCAAAGGGGGGCTAGCGGGGAGTGAGCAGTTCTTC
once,TRBJ2-1,.,TRBV9,CASSVGLQPLYNEQFF,TGTGCCAGCAGCGTAGGACTCCAGCCCCTCTACAATGAGCAGTTCTTC
.,TRBJ1-3,TRBD1,TRBV27,CASGRTGVGNTIYF,TGTGCCAGCGGAAGGACAGGGGTGGGAAACACCATATATTTT
.,TRBJ2-5,TRBD2,TRBV5-1,CASSSKYGGEETQYF,TGCGCCAGCAGCTCGAAGTACGGGGGGGAAGAGACCCAGTACTTC
.,TRBJ1-2,.,TRBV27,CASRMGTHYGYTF,TGTGCCAGCAGAATGGGGACACACTATGGCTACACCTTC
.,TRBJ2-7,TRBD1,TRBV5-1,CASSLRPGQGWTTTVYEQYF,TGCGCCAGCAGCTTAAGACCGGGACAGGGGTGGACTACTACCGTATACGAGCAGTACTTC
.,TRBJ2-2,TRBD1,TRBV5-1,CASSTGTGSAGELFF,TGCGCCAGCAGCACCGGGACAGGTTCGGCCGGGGAGCTGTTTTTT
.,TRBJ2-1,.,TRBV19,CASRGGGPYNEQFF,TGTGCCAGCCGCGGAGGCGGCCCCTACAATGAGCAGTTCTTC
.,TRBJ1-2,TRBD1,TRBV6-5,CASSSGTGANYGYTF,TGTGCCAGCAGTTCCGGGACAGGAGCTAACTATGGCTACACCTTC
.,TRBJ1-2,.,TRBV4-1,CASSPRITQSNGYTF,TGCGCCAGCAGCCCAAGGATTACACAGTCAAATGGCTACACCTTC
.,TRBJ2-7,.,TRBV10-3,CAISDRESSYEQYF,TGTGCCATCAGTGACAGGGAAAGCTCCTACGAGCAGTACTTC
.,TRBJ1-4,TRBD1,TRBV7-9,CASSLSGTGGGKLFF,TGTGCCAGCAGCTTATCTGGGACAGGCGGCGGGAAACTGTTTTTT
.,TRBJ1-4,.,TRBV19,CASRAGYEKLFF,TGTGCCAGTAGGGCGGGCTATGAAAAACTGTTTTTT
.,TRBJ2-7,.,TRBV4-1,CASSQGQSSYEQYF,TGCGCCAGCAGCCAAGGACAGAGCTCCTACGAGCAGTACTTC
.,TRBJ2-1,.,TRBV6-5,CASRNGYNEQFF,TGTGCCAGCCGAAACGGGTACAATGAGCAGTTCTTC
.,TRBJ2-3,.,TRBV19,CASSMGERYGDTQYF,TGTGCCAGTAGTATGGGCGAACGGTACGGAGATACGCAGTATTTT
.,TRBJ1-2,.,TRBV7-3,CASSATGTTNYGYTF,TGTGCCAGCAGCGCAACCGGGACAACTAACTATGGCTACACCTTC
.,TRBJ1-1,.,TRBV5-5,CASSLSSSSRTEAFF,TGTGCCAGCAGCTTGTCGTCTAGTTCTCGCACTGAAGCTTTCTTT
.,TRBJ2-7,.,TRBV19,CASSIWQGSSYEQYF,TGTGCCAGTAGTATCTGGCAGGGAAGCTCCTACGAGCAGTACTTC
few,TRBJ1-4,TRBD1,TRBV19,CASSATGTGGPTNEKLFF,TGTGCCAGTAGTGCCACCGGGACAGGGGGCCCGACTAATGAAAAACTGTTTTTT
once,TRBJ2-4,.,TRBV2,CASSVDLGVRNIQYF,TGTGCCAGCAGTGTAGATTTAGGGGTTAGAAACATTCAGTACTTC
.,TRBJ2-3,TRBD1,TRBV7-9,CASNKAQGLTDTQYF,TGTGCCAGCAACAAGGCACAGGGGCTCACAGATACGCAGTATTTT